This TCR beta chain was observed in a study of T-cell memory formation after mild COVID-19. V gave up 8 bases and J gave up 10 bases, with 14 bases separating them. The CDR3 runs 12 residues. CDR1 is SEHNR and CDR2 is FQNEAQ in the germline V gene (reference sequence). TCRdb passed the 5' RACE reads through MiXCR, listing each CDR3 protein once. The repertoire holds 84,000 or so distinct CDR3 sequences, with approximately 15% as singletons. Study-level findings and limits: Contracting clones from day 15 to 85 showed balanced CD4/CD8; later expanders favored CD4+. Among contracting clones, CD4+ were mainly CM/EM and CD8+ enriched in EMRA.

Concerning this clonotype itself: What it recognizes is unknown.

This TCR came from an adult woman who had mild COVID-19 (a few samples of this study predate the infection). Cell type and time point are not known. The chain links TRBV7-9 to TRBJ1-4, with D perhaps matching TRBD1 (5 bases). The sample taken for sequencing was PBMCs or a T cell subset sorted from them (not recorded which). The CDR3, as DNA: TGTGCCAGCTCCAACCCGGGGGGAAAACTGTTTTTT. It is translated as CASSNPGGKLFF.